The clone carrying this T cell receptor beta chain was detected ten times or more. What it recognizes is unknown. All donors came from Russia, were Caucasian and healthy, and spanned ages about 6 to 100. This record belongs to a study of blood T cells in healthy people across ages. Findings and caveats of the study: The long-lived group displayed more naive CD4+ cells, plus higher diversity, than the aged donors did. Measured against age, TCR beta diversity per million T cells decreased in a roughly linear manner. Estimated diversity that came from one million T cells was considered an underestimate.

A sample-barcoded 5' primer and a J-beta primer mix were used in a second PCR of about 6 to 11 cycles. One entry per CDR3 protein results from TCRdb running MiXCR on the 5' RACE reads. The profile shows 630,000 or so distinct CDR3 sequences, approximately 31% of them singletons. Sequences were obtained from blood. This receptor was taken from an elderly woman in good health.

CDR3 protein: CASSLDRYQPQHF. DNA of the CDR3: TGTGCCAGCAGTTTAGACAGATATCAGCCCCAGCATTTT. The rearrangement uses TRBV27 and TRBJ1-5, with D perhaps matching TRBD1 (5 bases). Germline V lookup: CDR1 MNHEY, CDR2 SMNVEV (reference sequence). The CDR3 has 13 amino acids. The ends were cut back, 2 bases at V and 5 bases at J, with 7 bases in the middle.